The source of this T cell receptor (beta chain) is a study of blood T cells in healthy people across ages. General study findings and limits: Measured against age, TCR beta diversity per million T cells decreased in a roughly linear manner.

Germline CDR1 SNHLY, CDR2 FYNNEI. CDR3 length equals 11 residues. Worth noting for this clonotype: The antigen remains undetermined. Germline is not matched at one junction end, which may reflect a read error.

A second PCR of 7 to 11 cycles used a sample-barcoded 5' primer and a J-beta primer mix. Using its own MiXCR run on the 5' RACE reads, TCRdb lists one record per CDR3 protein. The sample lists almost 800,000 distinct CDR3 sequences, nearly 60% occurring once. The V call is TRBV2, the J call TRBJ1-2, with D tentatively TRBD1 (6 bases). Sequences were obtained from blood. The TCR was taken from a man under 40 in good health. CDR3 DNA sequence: TGTGCCAGCAGGGAAGGGGGGAGCTACACCTTC. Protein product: CASREGGSYTF. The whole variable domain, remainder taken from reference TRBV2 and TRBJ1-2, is EPEVTQTPSHQVTQMGQEVILRCVPISNHLYFYWYRQILGQKVEFLVSFYNNEISEKSEIFDDQFSVERPDGSNFTLKIRSTKLEDSAMYFCASREGGSYTFGSGTRLTVV.